Included here is one T cell receptor (beta chain) sequence, with context. The clone's antigen remains unknown. This record comes from a study of CXCR3-negative and CXCR3-positive naive CD8 T cells (dated by TCRdb to between 2018 and 2020). Some background on the complete study: In total, roughly 140 million TRB reads were obtained, which works out to roughly 1.5 +/- 0.3 million reads per library. Diversity and physicochemical repertoire analyses were performed on approximately 10 donors pooled from two independent experiments. For the TRBV-TRBJ cluster analysis, the naive subsets came from 5 or 6 donors, while the memory cells came from 3 donors. Overall study results and their limits: Compared with CXCR3-negative naive cells, CXCR3-positive naive cells had TRB CDR3s with higher hydrophobicity (lower Kidera factor 4), lower energy, and higher strength and volume indices. Freshly isolated PBMCs were used for most assays because CXCR3 expression went down partially after cryopreservation. Comparably high repertoire diversity was found in both naive subsets, whereas much lower repertoire diversity was found in memory CD8+ T cells. Naive CXCR3-negative and CXCR3-positive cells from the same donor showed similar TRBV-TRBJ usage, whereas memory cells showed distinct patterns. Because surface CD5, which has been linked to self-reactivity in mice, was comparable between naive subsets, TCR interaction strength was also inferred from TRB CDR3 physicochemical properties.

Each CD8+ T cell subset was flow-sorted in triplicate, and approximately 280,000 cells per subset were placed directly into RLT lysis buffer. To exclude memory contaminants, naive CD8+ T cells were stringently defined as CD45RO-CCR7+CD27+CD95-. Peripheral blood mononuclear cells were isolated from buffy coats by standard density gradient centrifugation. Naive CXCR3-negative and CXCR3-positive CD8+ T cells were flow-sorted using a FACSAria III. Total RNA was extracted from sorted cells using an RNeasy Mini Kit. The sequencer was a NextSeq 550. The Human TCR Profiling Kit (MiLaboratory) was used to prepare UMI-labeled 5' RACE TRB cDNA libraries. cDNA synthesis used the entire amount of extracted RNA, and PCR amplification then used the entire amount of cDNA produced. Libraries were prepared in parallel using an identical number of PCR cycles. The source study handled its data this way. With a minimum of two reads required per UMI, MIGEC and MiXCR pulled out about 57,000 +/- 9,900 unique UMI-labeled TRB cDNA molecules from each library. An average of approximately 40,000 +/- 10,000 functional in-frame TRB CDR3 nucleotide clonotypes without stop codons was found per library. Diversity metrics, including normalized Shannon-Wiener and Chao1, were computed in VDJtools after downsampling to 5000 UMI-labeled TRB molecules per sample. VDJtools was used to calculate clonotype-size-weighted physicochemical properties of the central five CDR3 residues, namely interaction energy, strength, volume and Kidera factor 4. TCRdb reprocessed the reads, so every CDR3 protein sequence counts as one entry and DNA is not shown. In this record, the V and J calls reflect TCRdb's handling and not the investigators' own analysis. For this sample, the table gives roughly 63,000 distinct CDR3 sequences. Around 5% of the sample is in the top ten clones.

Including cysteine and phenylalanine, the CDR3 has 13 amino acids. DNA is not recorded here. Looking up the germline V gene yields CDR1 SQVTM and CDR2 ANQGSEA. Sample: naive CXCR3+ CD8+ T cells from blood. According to the study, the label for this sample's cell subset or site signals: CD45RO-CCR7+CD27+CD95- naive CD8+ T cells expressing CXCR3 (TNR3+). The TCR sequence derives from a human donor in good health. Some clones in this sample may be carry-over from other donors' samples. The rearrangement joined TRBV29-1 to TRBJ1-1; TCRdb designates TRBD1, a call that cannot be tested without DNA. The CDR3 protein is CSVFRGLGAEAFF.